This record covers a single T cell receptor beta chain. The sample is drawn from a study of blood T cell repertoires in COVID-19. Study-level background: Acute and convalescent COVID-19 specimens originated in the United States, Italy and Spain. PBMCs, B-cell-depleted T cells, or T cells were the source of the cDNA or gDNA that made up the material.

The germline V gene has CDR1 SGHAT and CDR2 FQNNGV. Trimming took 5 bases from V and 9 from J; bases not matched to a gene: 7. The CDR3 contains 14 residues. Original processing notes: Nucleated cell number was recorded as an estimate derived from reference gene primer amplification. Generated by immunoSEQ multiplex PCR, the TCRdb table keeps only in-frame clones and is missing some. V, J and clone size derive from that table, while D and trimming were established from the DNA sequence. Of fewer than 50,000 clones in the sample, 90% were seen once. The gene calls are TRBV11-2 and TRBJ2-1, with 10 bases that match TRBD1. The sample taken for sequencing was peripheral blood. The receptor was derived from a man aged 55 to 70 with active or convalescent COVID-19. The CDR3 here is CASSPGQGISEQFF. The CDR3 nucleotides read TGTGCCAGCAGCCCGGGACAGGGGATAAGTGAGCAGTTCTTC.